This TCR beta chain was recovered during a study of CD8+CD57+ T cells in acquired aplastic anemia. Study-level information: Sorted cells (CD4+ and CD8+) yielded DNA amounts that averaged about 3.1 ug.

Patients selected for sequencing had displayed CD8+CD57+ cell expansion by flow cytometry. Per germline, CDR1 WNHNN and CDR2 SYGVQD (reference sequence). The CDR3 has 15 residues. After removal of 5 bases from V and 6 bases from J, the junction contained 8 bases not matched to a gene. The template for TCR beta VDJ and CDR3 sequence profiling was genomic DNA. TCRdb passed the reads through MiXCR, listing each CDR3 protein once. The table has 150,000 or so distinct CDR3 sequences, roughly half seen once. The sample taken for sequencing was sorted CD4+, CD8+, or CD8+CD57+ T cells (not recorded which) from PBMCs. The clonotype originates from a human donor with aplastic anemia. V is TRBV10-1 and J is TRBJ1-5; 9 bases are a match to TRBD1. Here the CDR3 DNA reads TGCGCCAGCAGTCCGGACAGGGGCCTCGGTCAGCCCCAGCATTTT. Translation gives CASSPDRGLGQPQHF.